The source of this T cell receptor beta chain is a study of beta chain features in type 1 diabetes. Study summary: The examined sorted cells totaled some 99 million across samples. General study results and limits: Diminished insertions and augmented deletions at VDJ junctions characterized type 1 diabetes patients. TCRB CDR3s from Type 1 diabetes patients were moderately but significantly shorter in all four CD4+ subsets.

Germline CDR1 is MDHEN and CDR2 is SYDVKM. V was trimmed by 3 bases and J by 2 bases, leaving 13 bases between them. The CDR3 covers 15 residues. Isolated RNA was reverse transcribed in full, so expressed TCRB transcripts were sequenced. Generated by immunoSEQ multiplex PCR, the TCRdb table keeps only in-frame clones and is missing some. The data show approximately 170,000 clones, 7% to 9% seen once. Using CD45RO/CCR7/CD25/CD127/CD95/CD27, CD4+ naive, central memory, regulatory and stem cell-like memory cells were sorted. This clone was seen more than once but under ten times. The antigen is not known.

The sequence was collected from a man aged 18 to 29 with type 1 diabetes. The rearrangement joins TRBV28 to TRBJ1-1; D ambiguous. The sequenced sample consisted of central memory CD4+ T cells from blood. The CDR3 bases are TGTGCCAGCAGTTTGGCACGGGGAGAAAACACTGAAGCTTTCTTT. Its protein is CASSLARGENTEAFF. Combining the CDR3 with reference TRBV28 and TRBJ1-1 gives the whole variable domain DVKVTQSSRYLVKRTGEKVFLECVQDMDHENMFWYRQDPGLGLRLIYFSYDVKMKEKGDIPEGYSVSREKKERFSLILESASTNQTSMYLCASSLARGENTEAFFGQGTRLTVV.